Shown below are 30 T cell receptor beta chains from a single sample sequenced in a study of blood T cell repertoires in COVID-19. TCRdb's table, derived via immunoSEQ multiplex PCR, lists solely in-frame clones and lacks some. The data hold more than 300,000 clones, with about 90% observed a single time. Material: PBMCs or T cells enriched from blood (not recorded which). Receptor source: a woman aged 25 to 39 who had recovered from COVID-19.

The chain is built from TRBV4-2 and TRBJ1-2; TRBD1 might be the D (6 bases). The CDR3 contains 13 residues. V lost 0 bases and J 9 bases, leaving 11 bases between the germline ends. Germline assignment: CDR1 LGHNA and CDR2 YNFKEQ. The CDR3, as DNA: TGTGCCAGCAGCCAAGATGTGGGACAACGCTACACCTTC. Residues: CASSQDVGQRYTF.

The table lists this clone with a count of one. The V and J genes are TRBV5-6 and TRBJ1-3, with a tentative D call TRBD1 (5 bases). The V and J ends lost 2 bases and 2 bases respectively, with 14 bases between them. CDR1 SGHDT and CDR2 YYEEEE come from the germline V gene. The CDR3 runs to 16 residues. CDR3 sequence (DNA): TGTGCCAGCAGCTTTGGATGGGGGGAAGCTGGAAACACCATATATTTT. Encoded protein: CASSFGWGEAGNTIYF.

The V gene is TRBV14, the J gene TRBJ1-2, with no clear D. The CDR3 length is 15 residues. Looked up from germline, CDR1 is SGHDN and CDR2 is FVKESK. Trimming cost V 4 bases and J 5 bases, with 17 bases left between them. DNA of the CDR3: TGTGCCAGCAGCCCCAGGTGGGGAGCCCTTTATGGCTACACCTTC. Residues: CASSPRWGALYGYTF.

The chain carries TRBV19 and TRBJ1-4; 8 nucleotides line up with TRBD1. The CDR3 loop spans 16 amino acids. V was pared by 6 bases and J by 7 bases, with 13 bases of the junction left unmatched. The germline V gene encodes CDR1 LNHDA and CDR2 SQIVND (reference sequence). For the CDR3, the DNA is TGTGCCAGTAGCCGGACTGCGGGACAGGCCCGTGAAAAACTGTTTTTT. It translates to CASSRTAGQAREKLFF.

V gene TRBV9 combines with J gene TRBJ1-2; D not resolved. CDR1 and CDR2 from the germline V gene are SGDLS and YYNGEE. The germline V and J ends were trimmed by 1 base and 4 bases, with 5 bases remaining between them. The CDR3 has 12 residues. The CDR3 spells CASSVSFYGYTF. The CDR3 region has the DNA TGTGCCAGCAGCGTATCTTTCTATGGCTACACCTTC.

The chain is built from TRBV10-3 and TRBJ2-5; 8 nucleotides match TRBD2. Germline V CDR1 and CDR2: ENHRY, SYGVKD. The length of the CDR3 is 16 residues. J gave up 4 bases and V 0 bases, and 7 bases lay outside the gene matches. In nucleotides, the CDR3 is TGTGCCATCAGTGAGTCGAGCGGGAGCGGTTCAGAGACCCAGTACTTC. It is translated as CAISESSGSGSETQYF.

The V and J genes are TRBV7-9 and TRBJ2-1; 8 bases agree with TRBD1. V lost 5 bases and J lost 1; bases outside the gene matches: 10. This CDR3 is 17 amino acids long. Germline loops: CDR1 SEHNR, CDR2 FQNEAQ (reference sequence). The CDR3 loop reads CASSPRQGFGSYNEQFF. The CDR3 coding sequence is TGTGCCAGCAGCCCAAGACAGGGGTTCGGGTCCTACAATGAGCAGTTCTTC.

The genes are TRBV2 and TRBJ1-1; 7 bases map to TRBD1. The V and J ends lost 2 bases and 4 bases, in that order; junction bases with no gene match: 7. Germline values: CDR1 SNHLY, CDR2 FYNNEI. CDR3 length: 15 residues. As DNA, the CDR3 is TGTGCCAGCAGTGAATATAGGGGGCAGGGCACTGAAGCTTTCTTT. This sequence encodes CASSEYRGQGTEAFF.

This chain uses TRBV10-1 with TRBJ2-1, with TRBD1 identical over 11 bases. Germline-derived CDR1 and CDR2 are WNHNN and SYGVQD (reference sequence). The trim removed 6 bases at V and 7 bases at J, leaving 5 bases unmatched. The CDR3 sequence is 14 residues long. The CDR3 DNA reads as TGCGCCAGCAGCCGGGACAGGGGGTTGAATGAGCAGTTCTTC. It codes for CASSRDRGLNEQFF.

The chain links TRBV5-6 to TRBJ1-2; no definite D call. The CDR3 covers 15 residues. The germline CDR1 and CDR2 sequences are SGHDT and YYEEEE. Trimming pared 3 bases from V and 7 bases from J, leaving 19 bases between. CDR3 loop: CASSSRGILNPGYTF. The CDR3 region has the DNA TGTGCCAGCAGCTCGCGAGGGATCCTTAACCCTGGCTACACCTTC.

The V call is TRBV27, the J call TRBJ1-5, with a possible D match to TRBD1 (5 bases). Germline CDR1 is MNHEY and CDR2 is SMNVEV (reference sequence). V shed 6 bases and J shed 12 bases, with 21 bases lying between them. This CDR3 has 14 amino acids. The CDR3 region has the DNA TGTGCCAGCAGGGTCGGGCAGGGTGTTATTATCCAGCATTTT. Residues: CASRVGQGVIIQHF.

V usage is TRBV27 and J usage is TRBJ2-2; maybe TRBD2 (6 bases). Germline CDR1 and CDR2: MNHEY and SMNVEV (reference sequence). The CDR3 runs to 14 residues. V lost 8 bases to trimming and J lost 2 bases, with 12 bases between them. The CDR3 DNA sequence: TGTGCCAGCGGCTGGGGACTTAACACCGGGGAGCTGTTTTTT. Its translation is CASGWGLNTGELFF.

This clone has a single count. V and J are TRBV4-1 and TRBJ1-6; tentative D call: TRBD1 (5 bases). V dropped 1 base and J dropped 5 bases, with 12 bases sitting between them. The CDR3 has 16 residues. CDR1 is MGHRA and CDR2 is YSYEKL in the germline V gene. Here the CDR3 reads CASSQGRALNNSPLHF. The CDR3 DNA follows: TGCGCCAGCAGCCAAGGCAGGGCTCTAAATAATTCACCCCTCCACTTT.

The chain is built from TRBV11-2 and TRBJ2-2; 7 bases fit TRBD1. The CDR3 covers 16 residues. Germline-derived CDR1 and CDR2 are SGHAT and FQNNGV. The V and J ends lost 2 bases and 1 base, in that order; junction bases with no gene match: 4. In nucleotides, the CDR3 is TGTGCCAGCAGCTTACTGACAGGGCGGAACACCGGGGAGCTGTTTTTT. Amino acid sequence: CASSLLTGRNTGELFF.

V is TRBV5-4 and J is TRBJ2-7, with a weak D call TRBD2 (6 bases). CDR3 length equals 14 residues. In germline, CDR1 is SGHNT, CDR2 YYREEE (reference sequence). V lost 4 bases and J 1 base, leaving 12 bases between the germline ends. The CDR3 spells CASSPGGASYEQYF. The CDR3 bases are TGTGCCAGCAGCCCGGGCGGGGCGTCCTACGAGCAGTACTTC.

The table lists this clone with a count of one. This chain links TRBV18 with TRBJ2-5, with D perhaps matching TRBD1 (5 bases). Germline CDR1 KGHSH, CDR2 LQKENI. V was pared by 2 bases and J by 2 bases, with 6 bases between. The CDR3 is 13 amino acids. The chain's CDR3 is CASSPSGQETQYF. CDR3 DNA: TGTGCCAGCTCACCATCAGGGCAAGAGACCCAGTACTTC.

This chain uses TRBV5-1 with TRBJ2-2, with D hard to call. Between the trimmed V and J ends, which lost 3 bases and 5 bases, there was a span of 17 bases. Germline assignment: CDR1 SGHRS and CDR2 YFSETQ. This CDR3 spans 16 amino acids. In DNA, the CDR3 is TGCGCCAGCAGCTCCTGGGCCCCACCTGGGACCGGGGAGCTGTTTTTT. Residues: CASSSWAPPGTGELFF.

This clone was counted many times. The genes are TRBV4-1 and TRBJ1-1, with TRBD1 matching over 9 bases. The CDR3 is 17 amino acids. CDR1 and CDR2 (germline): MGHRA, YSYEKL. V was pared by 3 bases and J by 0 bases, with 8 bases of the junction left unmatched. CDR3 DNA: TGCGCCAGCAGCCAGCCTCCGGGACAGGGTTTGAACACTGAAGCTTTCTTT. It encodes CASSQPPGQGLNTEAFF.

The sample holds a few counts of this clone. The chain combines TRBV27 with TRBJ1-1, with D possibly TRBD1 on 5 matching bases. Trimming removed 2 bases at V and 4 bases at J, with 11 bases between. Germline V gene lookup returns CDR1 MNHEY and CDR2 SMNVEV (reference sequence). CDR3 length: 14 amino acids. CDR3 sequence reads: CASSLTRVGTEAFF. In nucleotides, the CDR3 is TGTGCCAGCAGTTTAACCAGGGTTGGCACTGAAGCTTTCTTT.

This clone was counted between two and nine times. V is TRBV7-2 and J is TRBJ1-2, with 9 bases aligning to TRBD1. The CDR3 consists of 15 residues. J was trimmed by 2 bases and V by 4 bases; bases with no gene match: 5. Germline values: CDR1 SGHTA, CDR2 FQGNSA. The CDR3 DNA follows: TGTGCCAGCAGCTCGAGCGGGACAGGGAACTATGGCTACACCTTC. It translates to CASSSSGTGNYGYTF.

In its sample, this clone was seen once. This chain connects TRBV5-1 to TRBJ2-5; D remains unclear. V was shortened by 1 base and J by 5 bases, with 12 bases between the two germline ends. Germline assignment: CDR1 SGHRS and CDR2 YFSETQ. The CDR3 is made up of 14 amino acids. CDR3 nucleotide sequence: TGCGCCAGCAGCTTGCCACCCCCCCAGGAGACCCAGTACTTC. This gives the protein CASSLPPPQETQYF.

About this clone itself: At one end, the junction sequence differs from germline, possibly due to a read error. The rearrangement uses TRBV7-7 and TRBJ2-3; TRBD2 aligns across 13 bases. The CDR3 runs to 16 residues. Germline V gene sequence: CDR1 SSHAT, CDR2 FNYEAQ (reference sequence). CDR3 amino acids: CASSPGLAGAADTQYF. The CDR3 region has the DNA TGTGCTAGCAGCCCCGGACTAGCGGGAGCCGCAGATACGCAGTATTTT.

This sequence joins TRBV27 and TRBJ2-7; TRBD2 matches 7 bases. The germline V gene encodes CDR1 MNHEY and CDR2 SMNVEV (reference sequence). V dropped 11 bases and J dropped 0; count of bases not matched to a gene: 13. The CDR3 spans 15 residues. The CDR3 DNA reads TGTGCCTCATTGCGGAGGGAGGGGATCTCCTACGAGCAGTACTTC. Translated, it gives CASLRREGISYEQYF.

The chain couples TRBV28 to TRBJ1-1; D is uncertain. Trimming removed 7 bases at V and 3 bases at J, with 15 bases between. The CDR3 has 14 residues. Germline V lookup: CDR1 MDHEN, CDR2 SYDVKM. The CDR3 DNA follows: TGTGCCAGCAACGCGGGGATAGCCTACACTGAAGCTTTCTTT. Translated, it gives CASNAGIAYTEAFF.

This clone occurred once. The chain employs TRBV7-3 and TRBJ2-1, with 10 bases matching TRBD2. CDR3 size: 15 residues. Per the germline V gene, CDR1 is SGHTA and CDR2 is FQGTGA. The ends lost 5 bases at V and 3 bases at J; junction bases unmatched: 4. In DNA form, the CDR3 reads TGTGCCAGCAGCATAGGACTAGCGGACTACAATGAGCAGTTCTTC. It translates to CASSIGLADYNEQFF.

This chain joins TRBV18 and TRBJ2-7, with TRBD1 as a possible D gene (6 bases). The V end lost 6 bases, the J end lost 2 bases, and 17 bases lay between the germline ends. Germline CDR1 is KGHSH and CDR2 is LQKENI. This CDR3 is built from 15 residues. Written as DNA, the CDR3 is TGTGCCAGCTCCCGGTTGCAGGACAGTACCTACGAGCAGTACTTC. Protein sequence: CASSRLQDSTYEQYF.

The V gene is TRBV20-1, the J gene TRBJ2-5; TRBD1 matches at 7 bases. The junction had 8 bases not matched to a gene; V was cut back by 3 bases and J by 4 bases. The germline V gene encodes CDR1 DFQATT and CDR2 SNEGSKA (reference sequence). The CDR3 sequence is 14 residues long. As DNA, the CDR3 is TGCAGTGCTAGTTTACGGGGACAGTCAGAGACCCAGTACTTC. Amino acids: CSASLRGQSETQYF.

The chain employs TRBV6-5 and TRBJ1-1; D gene unclear. Trimming left V 8 bases short and J 0 bases short, with 13 bases between. The CDR3 loop spans 14 amino acids. Looked up from germline, CDR1 is MNHEY and CDR2 is SVGAGI. DNA for the CDR3: TGTGCCAGCTCCCCATTCACAGTGAACACTGAAGCTTTCTTT. Residues: CASSPFTVNTEAFF.

The J gene is TRBJ1-2, the V gene TRBV5-1, with D perhaps TRBD1 (6 bases). Trimming shortened V by 4 bases and J by 4 bases, and 14 bases separated the two germline ends. The CDR3 extends over 14 amino acids. The germline gives CDR1 SGHRS, CDR2 YFSETQ. CDR3 sequence (DNA): TGCGCCAGCAGCCAGGGACATAGACCCTATGGCTACACCTTC. Protein: CASSQGHRPYGYTF.

The V call is TRBV4-2, the J call TRBJ2-1; 10 bases are shared with TRBD2. Germline-derived CDR1 and CDR2 are LGHNA and YNFKEQ. J lost 7 bases, V lost 4 bases, and 7 bases had no gene match. This CDR3 has 15 amino acids. This chain's CDR3 is CASSPTAGGPNEQFF. CDR3 DNA sequence: TGTGCCAGCAGCCCAACAGCGGGAGGGCCGAATGAGCAGTTCTTC.